The 6 T cell receptor beta chains presented below share a single source sample, sequenced in a study of cytomegalovirus exposure and HLA in healthy donors. Vbeta (60) and Jbeta (13) primers were used in the PCR. Clones were read by immunoSEQ multiplex PCR, and TCRdb kept only the in-frame ones, dropping some. The repertoire holds around 190,000 clones, with roughly 80% as singletons. Source material: PBMCs. Receptor source: a woman aged 30 to 39 in good health and CMV-seropositive.

The chain recombines TRBV6-5 with TRBJ1-6; 10 bases are a match to TRBD1. V trimming: 4 bases; J trimming: 9 bases; junction bases outside the gene matches: 9. Germline assignment: CDR1 MNHEY and CDR2 SVGAGI. The CDR3 runs 16 residues. As DNA, the CDR3 is TGTGCCAGCAGTTTCACGGACAGGGGGAGCAGTTCACCCCTCCACTTT. It translates to CASSFTDRGSSSPLHF.

The chain carries TRBV11-2 and TRBJ1-4; 7 bases map to TRBD1. Germline trimming cut 3 bases from V and 4 bases from J; bases unmatched to any gene: 8. CDR3 length: 16 amino acids. Germline loops: CDR1 SGHAT, CDR2 FQNNGV. CDR3 residues: CASSFPRGGFNEKLFF. The DNA of the CDR3 is TGTGCCAGCAGCTTCCCCCGAGGGGGCTTTAATGAAAAACTGTTTTTT.

The gene calls are TRBV5-4 and TRBJ2-3; 7 nucleotides agree with TRBD2. The CDR3 sequence is 15 residues long. CDR1 is SGHNT, CDR2 YYREEE, per germline (reference sequence). Trimming removed 2 bases from V and 4 bases from J; junction bases left unmatched: 7. CDR3 bases: TGTGCCAGCAGCTTCGGCGGGAGTGGGCCAGATACGCAGTATTTT. This gives the protein CASSFGGSGPDTQYF.

CDR3 DNA: TGTGCCAGTAGTATGGCAGGGGGCGCCGGCAATGAGCAGTTCTTC. As protein: CASSMAGGAGNEQFF. The V gene is TRBV19, the J gene TRBJ2-1; 8 nucleotides agree with TRBD1. V shed 3 bases, J shed 6 bases, and the junction held 7 bases outside the gene matches. The CDR3 spans 15 residues. Germline assignment: CDR1 LNHDA and CDR2 SQIVND (reference sequence).

This sequence joins TRBV7-9 and TRBJ1-5, with no clear D. Deletions cut 6 bases from V and 2 bases from J, with 14 bases between. The length of the CDR3 is 15 residues. Germline CDR1 is SEHNR and CDR2 is FQNEAQ (reference sequence). The CDR3 protein is CASSADSRGNQPQHF. As DNA, the CDR3 is TGTGCCAGCAGTGCGGACTCTAGGGGCAATCAGCCCCAGCATTTT.

This clone was picked up a small number of times. The chain has TRBV28 and TRBJ1-3; 8 nucleotides align to TRBD1. J lost 7 bases, V lost 9 bases, and 11 bases had no gene match. The CDR3 sequence is 14 residues long. Germline V gene lookup returns CDR1 MDHEN and CDR2 SYDVKM. This CDR3 reads CASKDRGSTNTIYF. CDR3 in DNA: TGTGCCAGTAAAGACAGGGGCAGCACTAACACCATATATTTT.